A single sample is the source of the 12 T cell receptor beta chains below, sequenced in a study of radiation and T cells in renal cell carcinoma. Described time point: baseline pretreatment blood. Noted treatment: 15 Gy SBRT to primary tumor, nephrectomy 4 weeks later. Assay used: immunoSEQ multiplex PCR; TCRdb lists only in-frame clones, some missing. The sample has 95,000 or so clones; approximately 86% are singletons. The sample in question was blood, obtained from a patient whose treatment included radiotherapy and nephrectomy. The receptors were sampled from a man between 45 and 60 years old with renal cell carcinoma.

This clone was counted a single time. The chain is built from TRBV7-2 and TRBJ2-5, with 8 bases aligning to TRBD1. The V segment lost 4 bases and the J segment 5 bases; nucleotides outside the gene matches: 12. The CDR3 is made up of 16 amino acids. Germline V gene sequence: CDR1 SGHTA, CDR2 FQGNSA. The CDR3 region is CASSWSHSQGAETQYF. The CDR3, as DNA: TGTGCCAGCAGCTGGTCTCACTCCCAGGGGGCGGAGACCCAGTACTTC.

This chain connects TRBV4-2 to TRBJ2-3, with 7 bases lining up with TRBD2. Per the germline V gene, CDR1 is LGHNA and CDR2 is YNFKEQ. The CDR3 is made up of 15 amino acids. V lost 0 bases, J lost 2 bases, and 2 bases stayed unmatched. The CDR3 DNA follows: TGTGCCAGCAGCCAAGACGGGAGGCCCACAGATACGCAGTATTTT. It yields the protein CASSQDGRPTDTQYF.

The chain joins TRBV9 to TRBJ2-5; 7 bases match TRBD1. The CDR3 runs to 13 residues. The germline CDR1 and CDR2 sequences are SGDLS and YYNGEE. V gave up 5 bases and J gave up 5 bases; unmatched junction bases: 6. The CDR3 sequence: CASSPTGLETQYF. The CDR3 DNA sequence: TGTGCCAGCAGTCCGACAGGGTTGGAGACCCAGTACTTC.

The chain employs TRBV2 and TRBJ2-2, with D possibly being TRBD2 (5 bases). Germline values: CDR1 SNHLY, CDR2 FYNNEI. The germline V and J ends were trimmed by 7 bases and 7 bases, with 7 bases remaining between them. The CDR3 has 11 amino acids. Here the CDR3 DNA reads TGTGCCAGCAAGGCGGGCGGGGAGCTGTTTTTT. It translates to CASKAGGELFF.

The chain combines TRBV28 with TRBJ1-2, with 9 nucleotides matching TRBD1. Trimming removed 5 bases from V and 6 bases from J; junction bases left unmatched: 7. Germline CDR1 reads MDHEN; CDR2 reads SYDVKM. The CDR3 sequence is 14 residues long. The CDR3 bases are TGTGCCAGCAGTCTTACCGGGACAGGGAATGGCTACACCTTC. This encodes CASSLTGTGNGYTF.

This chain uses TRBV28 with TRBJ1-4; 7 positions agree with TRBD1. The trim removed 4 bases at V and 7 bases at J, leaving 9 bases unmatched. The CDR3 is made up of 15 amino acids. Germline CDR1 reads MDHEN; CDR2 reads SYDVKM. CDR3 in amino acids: CASSSPTGPGEKLFF. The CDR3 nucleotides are TGTGCCAGCAGTTCCCCGACAGGGCCGGGTGAAAAACTGTTTTTT.

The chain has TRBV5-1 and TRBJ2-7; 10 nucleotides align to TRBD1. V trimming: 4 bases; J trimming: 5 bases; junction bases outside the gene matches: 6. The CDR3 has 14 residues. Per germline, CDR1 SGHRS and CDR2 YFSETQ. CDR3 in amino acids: CASSLKTGGNEQYF. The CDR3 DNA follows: TGCGCCAGCAGCCTGAAGACAGGGGGCAACGAGCAGTACTTC.

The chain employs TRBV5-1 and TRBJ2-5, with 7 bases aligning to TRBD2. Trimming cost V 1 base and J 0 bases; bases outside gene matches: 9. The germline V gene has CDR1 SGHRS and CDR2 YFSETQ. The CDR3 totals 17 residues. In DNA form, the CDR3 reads TGCGCCAGCAGCTTGAGTGCTAGCGGAGGGTACCAAGAGACCCAGTACTTC. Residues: CASSLSASGGYQETQYF.

The CDR3 sequence: CASSLTGNAGNTIYF. For the CDR3, the DNA is TGTGCCAGCAGCTTAACAGGGAATGCTGGAAACACCATATATTTT. The chain is built from TRBV11-3 and TRBJ1-3; weak D call: TRBD1 (6 bases). Trimming took 2 bases from V and 2 from J, leaving 10 bases between them. This CDR3 comprises 15 residues. From germline, CDR1 is SGHNT and CDR2 YENEEA.

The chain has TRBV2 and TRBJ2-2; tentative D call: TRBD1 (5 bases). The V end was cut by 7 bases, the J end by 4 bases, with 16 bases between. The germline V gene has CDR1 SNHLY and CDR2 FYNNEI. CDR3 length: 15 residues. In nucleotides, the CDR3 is TGTGCCAGCAAGATCGGCCAGGGAATCACCGGGGAGCTGTTTTTT. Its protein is CASKIGQGITGELFF.

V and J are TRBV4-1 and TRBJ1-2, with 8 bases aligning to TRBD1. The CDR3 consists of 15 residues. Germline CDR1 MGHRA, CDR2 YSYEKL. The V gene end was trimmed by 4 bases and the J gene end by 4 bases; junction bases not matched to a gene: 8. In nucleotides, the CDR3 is TGCGCCAGCAGCCTAGGACAGGGTGGCACCTATGGCTACACCTTC. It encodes CASSLGQGGTYGYTF.

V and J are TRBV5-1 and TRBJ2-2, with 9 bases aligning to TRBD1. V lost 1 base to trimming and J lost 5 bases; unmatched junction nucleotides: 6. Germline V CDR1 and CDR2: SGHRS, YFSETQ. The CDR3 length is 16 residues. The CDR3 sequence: CASSLTGGGRTGELFF. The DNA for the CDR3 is TGCGCCAGCAGCTTGACAGGGGGCGGACGAACCGGGGAGCTGTTTTTT.